One and the same sample provided the 16 T cell receptor beta chains below, sequenced in a study of blood T cells in healthy people across ages. Together with a sample-barcoded 5' primer, a J-beta primer mix was included in a second PCR lasting roughly 6 to 12 cycles. TCRdb analysed the 5' RACE reads with MiXCR anew, one entry per CDR3 protein. The sample has roughly 1,800,000 distinct CDR3 sequences, roughly 50% seen once; the top ten hold roughly 2%. Material: blood. These receptor sequences come from a middle-aged woman in good health.

This clonotype has just one count. This chain joins TRBV6-5 and TRBJ2-1; 8 positions match TRBD2. CDR1 is MNHEY and CDR2 is SVGAGI in the germline V gene. Trimming cost V 6 bases and J 12 bases; bases outside gene matches: 16. The CDR3 consists of 15 residues. In DNA form, the CDR3 reads TGTGCCAGCAGGCCTCCTGGGGGGGTAGCGGGACGGCAGTTCTTC. It translates to CASRPPGGVAGRQFF.

This clonotype appeared a few times. This chain uses TRBV29-1 with TRBJ1-2; TRBD1 agrees at 9 bases. There are 17 residues in the CDR3. V dropped 4 bases and J dropped 5; count of bases not matched to a gene: 17. The germline V gene has CDR1 SQVTM and CDR2 ANQGSEA. CDR3 region: CSVVRLGQGFGDYGYTF. The CDR3 DNA reads TGCAGCGTTGTACGCCTTGGACAGGGGTTCGGGGATTATGGCTACACCTTC.

In its sample, this clonotype was seen a few times. This sequence joins TRBV12-3 or TRBV12-4 and TRBJ2-3; no definite D call. With 5 bases removed from V and 6 bases from J, the gap between germline ends came to 18 bases. The CDR3 spans 15 residues. CDR3 amino acids: CASSGRLFVGDTQYF. Written as DNA, the CDR3 is TGTGCCAGCAGTGGGCGTTTATTCGTGGGGGATACGCAGTATTTT.

This rearrangement joins TRBV20-1 to TRBJ2-1, with 9 nucleotides matching TRBD1. CDR1 is DFQATT and CDR2 is SNEGSKA in the germline V gene (reference sequence). This CDR3 spans 17 amino acids. The J segment lost 5 bases and the V segment lost 1 base, leaving 12 bases of the junction unmatched. This CDR3 reads CSARGLSGTGLDNEQFF. The CDR3 DNA is TGCAGTGCTAGAGGCCTCTCCGGGACAGGGTTGGACAATGAGCAGTTCTTC.

This sequence joins TRBV29-1 and TRBJ2-1, with 10 bases that match TRBD1. The CDR3 sequence is 13 residues long. Trimming at V came to 4 bases and at J to 7 bases, leaving 4 bases not matched to a gene. Germline lookup yields CDR1 SQVTM and CDR2 ANQGSEA. The CDR3 region is CSVAGQGMNEQFF. In nucleotides, the CDR3 is TGCAGCGTTGCGGGACAGGGGATGAATGAGCAGTTCTTC.

The chain employs TRBV3-1 and TRBJ2-5; TRBD1 agrees at 8 bases. Germline V lookup: CDR1 LGHDT, CDR2 YNNKEL (reference sequence). V was clipped by 6 bases and J by 5 bases; unmatched bases: 11. This CDR3 has 15 residues. DNA for the CDR3: TGTGCCAGCAGTTCAGGACAGGGTGGAGCGGAGACCCAGTACTTC. Its translation: CASSSGQGGAETQYF.

The chain carries TRBV4-2 and TRBJ1-1; tentative D call: TRBD1 (5 bases). This CDR3 has 14 amino acids. Germline CDR1 LGHNA, CDR2 YNFKEQ. V was shortened by 7 bases and J by 1 base, with 13 bases between the two germline ends. In DNA, the CDR3 is TGTGCCAGCACCGCGGGACGGTCGAACACTGAAGCTTTCTTT. Protein sequence: CASTAGRSNTEAFF.

V usage is TRBV6-1 and J usage is TRBJ2-4, with 10 nucleotides matching TRBD1. The CDR3 loop spans 17 amino acids. Germline assignment: CDR1 MNHNS and CDR2 SASEGT. The junction had 9 bases not matched to a gene; V was cut back by 6 bases and J by 1 base. CDR3 nucleotides: TGTGCCAGCAGACTGGGACAGGGGCCCTCGGCCAAAAACATTCAGTACTTC. This translates into CASRLGQGPSAKNIQYF.

This clonotype was recorded once. The V gene is TRBV7-2, the J gene TRBJ2-7; the D gene could be TRBD1 or TRBD2 (6 bases each). Deletions cut 1 base from V and 9 bases from J, with 16 bases between. Germline CDR1 SGHTA, CDR2 FQGNSA. The CDR3 is 14 residues long. The CDR3 nucleotides read TGTGCCAGCAGCTTAGGTTTTGGGGGGCTGGCGCAGTACTTC. It codes for CASSLGFGGLAQYF. Full variable domain (rest looked up from reference TRBV7-2 and TRBJ2-7): GAGVSQSPSNKVTEKGKDVELRCDPISGHTALYWYRQSLGQGLEFLIYFQGNSAPDKSGLPSDRFSAERTGGSVSTLTIQRTQQEDSAVYLCASSLGFGGLAQYFGPGTRLTVT.

This clonotype was observed a handful of times. V usage is TRBV7-2 and J usage is TRBJ2-5, with 7 nucleotides matching TRBD2. CDR3 length: 17 residues. V was clipped by 0 bases and J by 3 bases; unmatched bases: 10. Germline assignment: CDR1 SGHTA and CDR2 FQGNSA. The CDR3 is CASSLARGTLGEETQYF. CDR3 DNA: TGTGCCAGCAGCTTAGCGCGGGGGACCCTAGGGGAAGAGACCCAGTACTTC.

This clonotype came up a few times. CDR3 in amino acids: CSARGTPVLGTQYF. As DNA, the CDR3 is TGCAGTGCTAGAGGGACGCCCGTATTAGGGACCCAGTACTTC. The V gene is TRBV20-1, the J gene TRBJ2-7; D is unresolved. The tail of the sequence fits TRBJ2-5 better, so the J call may be wrong. CDR3 length equals 14 residues. The germline CDR1 and CDR2 sequences are DFQATT and SNEGSKA (reference sequence).

The chain combines TRBV15 with TRBJ2-5, with TRBD2 identical over 11 bases. CDR1 is LNHNV and CDR2 is YYDKDF in the germline V gene (reference sequence). The CDR3 length is 20 residues. With V trimmed by 0 bases and J by 1 base, 13 bases remained unmatched. CDR3 nucleotides: TGTGCCACCAGCAGAGATCGGCTAGCGGGGGGCACCCCGTGCCAAGAGACCCAGTACTTC. Amino acid sequence: CATSRDRLAGGTPCQETQYF. Drawing the rest from reference TRBV15 and TRBJ2-5, the complete variable domain is DAMVIQNPRYQVTQFGKPVTLSCSQTLNHNVMYWYQQKSSQAPKLLFHYYDKDFNNEADTPDNFQSRRPNTSFCFLDIRSPGLGDTAMYLCATSRDRLAGGTPCQETQYFGPGTRLLVL.

The chain has TRBV7-2 and TRBJ2-4, with unresolved D. The J call may be incorrect, as the DNA end agrees better with TRBJ2-5. The germline V gene has CDR1 SGHTA and CDR2 FQGNSA. This CDR3 contains 12 residues. The CDR3 spells CASSLKFETQYF. For the CDR3, the DNA is TGTGCCAGCAGCTTAAAATTTGAGACCCAGTACTTC.

The chain is built from TRBV6-6 and TRBJ2-2; D not certain. Trimming took 8 bases from V and 0 from J, leaving 10 bases between them. CDR3 length: 14 residues. Germline V gives CDR1 MNHNY, CDR2 SVGAGI (reference sequence). In DNA, the CDR3 is TGTGCCAGCTTCCGCCACTCGAACACCGGGGAGCTGTTTTTT. This encodes CASFRHSNTGELFF.

This clonotype has only a few counts. The rearrangement uses TRBV13 and TRBJ2-7; TRBD2 matches 10 bases. In germline, CDR1 is PRHDT, CDR2 FYEKMQ (reference sequence). The trim removed 3 bases at V and 3 bases at J, leaving 8 bases unmatched. The CDR3 totals 16 residues. This CDR3 is CASSLESGGAIYEQYF. The CDR3 bases are TGTGCCAGCAGCTTGGAGAGCGGGGGGGCTATCTACGAGCAGTACTTC.

This clonotype came up a few times. The V gene is TRBV20-1, the J gene TRBJ2-3; 9 positions match TRBD2. V lost 3 bases and J lost 2; bases outside the gene matches: 9. The germline gives CDR1 DFQATT, CDR2 SNEGSKA (reference sequence). The CDR3 runs 16 residues. The CDR3 protein is CSASGSTSGHTDTQYF. CDR3 nucleotide sequence: TGCAGTGCTAGCGGGTCGACTAGCGGTCACACAGATACGCAGTATTTT.